This is a list of T cell receptor beta chains from one sample in a study of T cells in Graves' hyperthyroidism and ophthalmopathy. Via MiXCR, TCRdb re-called the multiplex PCR reads, giving one row per CDR3 protein. The repertoire includes about 510,000 distinct CDR3 sequences, about 46% of them detected once, and about 45% sits in the top ten. Sequencing was carried out using peripheral blood or thyroid tissue (not recorded which). These receptors all stem from an adult woman with Graves' disease, either hyperthyroidism or ophthalmopathy (not recorded which). Each CDR3 is given with its conserved first and last residue. The D gene is left open where the match is weak. Size is omitted from some rows. Given values are once, few, many or a class for expanded clones.

v_gene	abundance	d_gene	j_gene	CDR3aa	CDR3nt
TRBV10-3	NA	TRBD1	TRBJ2-6	CAISALRGLQGASGANVLTF	TGTGCCATCAGTGCCCTCCGCGGATTACAGGGGGCTTCTGGGGCCAACGTCCTGACTTTC
TRBV7-6	NA	NA	TRBJ1-1	CASSLSHKGRGNTEAFF	TGTGCCAGCAGCTTAAGCCACAAGGGGCGAGGGAACACTGAAGCCTTCTTT
TRBV6-1	NA	NA	TRBJ2-7	CASNPGRAPYEQYF	TGTGCCAGCAATCCAGGCAGGGCGCCCTACGAGCAGTACTTC
TRBV20-1	many	TRBD1	TRBJ1-2	CSARKSGTGGYGYTF	TGCAGTGCTAGGAAGTCCGGGACAGGGGGCTATGGCTACACCTTC
TRBV15	NA	NA	TRBJ1-1	CATSRDGRGPTEAFF	TGTGCCACCAGCAGAGATGGTCGGGGGCCCACTGAAGCTTTCTTT
TRBV19	NA	NA	TRBJ1-2	CASRTRGNTNYGYTF	TGTGCCAGTAGGACGAGGGGAAACACTAACTATGGCTACACCTTC
TRBV29-1	NA	NA	TRBJ2-5	CSGNQANQETQYF	TGCAGCGGGAATCAGGCTAACCAAGAGACCCAGTACTTC
TRBV10-3	few	NA	TRBJ1-5	CAISDSAKSNQPQHF	TGTGCCATCAGTGATTCGGCCAAGAGCAATCAGCCCCAGCATTTT
TRBV5-1	many	TRBD1	TRBJ2-7	CASSLMQGVEQYF	TGCGCCAGCAGCTTGATGCAGGGGGTCGAGCAGTACTTC
TRBV18	many	TRBD1	TRBJ2-7	CASSRQGPTYEQYF	TGTGCCAGCTCCCGACAGGGACCGACCTACGAGCAGTACTTC
TRBV4-3	NA	TRBD2	TRBJ2-2	CASSQERSGVGGELFF	TGCGCCAGCAGCCAAGAACGTAGCGGGGTGGGCGGGGAGCTGTTTTTT
TRBV29-1	many	NA	TRBJ1-1	CSVASGTLGTEAFF	TGCAGCGTTGCTTCCGGAACCTTGGGCACTGAAGCTTTCTTT
TRBV2	NA	NA	TRBJ1-5	CASSGSYSNQPQHF	TGTGCCAGCAGTGGAAGCTATAGCAATCAGCCCCAGCATTTT
TRBV7-9	many	NA	TRBJ1-1	CASSPQFLDTEAFF	TGTGCCAGCAGCCCCCAGTTCCTGGACACTGAAGCTTTCTTT
TRBV7-9	NA	NA	TRBJ2-7	CASSTQGGLGPGGTPVLEQCF	TGTGCCAGCAGCACCCAGGGTGGTCTCGGGCCAGGGGGGACTCCGGTTCTCGAGCAGTGCTTC
TRBV7-8	many	NA	TRBJ1-4	CASSLGTNEKLFF	TGTGCCAGCAGCTTAGGCACTAATGAAAAACTGTTTTTT
TRBV7-9	NA	NA	TRBJ1-1	CASSPIWPMNTEAFF	TGTGCCAGCTCCCCAATCTGGCCCATGAACACTGAAGCTTTCTTT
TRBV29-1	NA	NA	TRBJ2-5	CSVEDRETQYF	TGCAGCGTTGAAGATCGAGAGACCCAGTACTTC
TRBV29-1	NA	TRBD1	TRBJ1-2	CSVQVTGQGDGYTF	TGCAGCGTCCAAGTAACGGGACAGGGAGATGGCTACACCTTC
TRBV5-1	NA	NA	TRBJ2-7	CASSQRLVPSYEQYF	TGCGCCAGCAGCCAGAGACTAGTCCCATCCTACGAGCAGTACTTC
TRBV7-9	many	NA	TRBJ1-2	CASSRQAGYTF	TGTGCCAGCAGCCGGCAGGCTGGCTACACCTTC
TRBV11-2	NA	TRBD1	TRBJ1-1	CASRNTTGGDTEAFF	TGTGCCAGCAGAAACACCACAGGGGGTGATACTGAAGCTTTCTTT
TRBV29-1	NA	NA	TRBJ1-5	CSVGITSGRETQHF	TGCAGCGTTGGGATTACTAGCGGGAGGGAGACCCAGCATTTT
TRBV20-1	many	TRBD1	TRBJ1-2	CSARVAGGNGGYTF	TGCAGTGCTAGAGTGGCAGGGGGGAATGGTGGCTACACCTTC
TRBV9	few	TRBD1	TRBJ2-6	CASSVAQGANVLTF	TGTGCCAGCAGCGTTGCACAGGGGGCGAACGTCCTGACTTTC
TRBV2	many	TRBD1	TRBJ2-5	CASLRDRGTETQYF	TGTGCCAGCCTCAGGGACAGGGGGACGGAGACCCAGTACTTC
TRBV7-6	NA	NA	TRBJ1-1	CASSVKQGNTEAFF	TGTGCCAGCAGCGTAAAACAGGGGAACACTGAAGCTTTCTTT
TRBV7-2	many	TRBD2	TRBJ2-3	CASSPSGISTDTQYF	TGTGCCAGCAGTCCTAGCGGGATTAGCACAGATACGCAGTATTTT
TRBV12-3/TRBV12-4	NA	NA	TRBJ1-5	CASREIGSNQPQHF	TGTGCCAGTAGGGAGATTGGAAGCAATCAGCCCCAGCATTTT
TRBV2	many	TRBD2	TRBJ2-5	CASSERTSGSGQETQYF	TGTGCCAGCAGTGAAAGAACTAGCGGGAGCGGGCAAGAGACCCAGTACTTC
TRBV7-2	many	NA	TRBJ2-5	CASSLVAGAETQYF	TGTGCCAGCAGCTTAGTAGCAGGGGCGGAGACCCAGTACTTC
TRBV2	many	NA	TRBJ2-2	CASSDGREHTGELFF	TGTGCCAGCAGTGACGGTCGGGAGCACACCGGGGAGCTGTTTTTT
TRBV5-1	NA	TRBD1	TRBJ2-2	CASRRTGEAGELFF	TGCGCCAGCAGGCGGACAGGGGAGGCCGGGGAGCTGTTTTTT
TRBV10-3	NA	TRBD1	TRBJ1-1	CAISAMGQGAQNTEAFF	TGTGCCATCAGTGCTATGGGACAGGGGGCCCAGAACACTGAAGCTTTCTTT
TRBV6-2/TRBV6-3	NA	TRBD2	TRBJ2-7	CASRLAGKLSYEQYF	TGTGCCAGCAGACTAGCGGGAAAGCTCTCCTACGAGCAGTACTTC
TRBV7-8	NA	NA	TRBJ2-7	CASSPTGTDIEQYF	TGCGCCAGCAGCCCGACCGGGACCGACATCGAGCAGTACTTC
TRBV29-1	NA	TRBD1	TRBJ2-7	CSVEGQGKTYEQYF	TGCAGCGTCGAGGGACAGGGCAAGACCTACGAGCAGTACTTC
TRBV6-5	many	NA	TRBJ1-1	CASRQLGGEAFF	TGTGCCAGCAGACAACTTGGAGGGGAAGCTTTCTTT
TRBV4-3	many	TRBD1	TRBJ2-7	CASSQDPGQGKYEQYF	TGCGCCAGCAGCCAAGATCCCGGACAGGGAAAATACGAGCAGTACTTC
TRBV9	NA	NA	TRBJ1-2	CASSLVYQQHGYTF	TGTGCCAGCAGCTTAGTTTATCAGCAGCATGGCTACACCTTC
TRBV20-1	NA	NA	TRBJ1-3	CSAYTRGIVDTIYF	TGCAGTGCTTATACCCGGGGCATTGTTGACACCATATATTTT
TRBV7-9	few	NA	TRBJ1-5	CASKTGGQPQHF	TGTGCCAGCAAGACAGGCGGTCAGCCCCAGCATTTT
TRBV2	few	NA	TRBJ1-5	CASSGRNSNQPQHF	TGTGCCAGCAGTGGCAGAAATAGCAATCAGCCCCAGCATTTT
TRBV2	many	NA	TRBJ2-5	CASRGYETQYF	TGTGCCAGCAGGGGCTATGAGACCCAGTACTTC
TRBV29-1	NA	NA	TRBJ2-6	CSVGDNVLTF	TGCAGCGTTGGGGACAACGTCCTGACTTTC
TRBV24-1	NA	NA	TRBJ2-5	CATSDSQGYQETQYF	TGTGCCACCAGTGATTCTCAGGGGTATCAAGAGACCCAGTACTTC
TRBV29-1	few	TRBD1	TRBJ1-2	CSAKIQGADGYTF	TGCAGCGCAAAAATTCAGGGGGCGGATGGCTACACCTTC
TRBV2	NA	NA	TRBJ2-5	CASSDPVGETQYF	TGTGCCAGCAGCGACCCGGTGGGGGAGACCCAGTACTTC
TRBV20-1	NA	NA	TRBJ1-4	CSARRSSKSDEKLFF	TGCAGTGCTAGACGTTCCAGCAAAAGTGATGAAAAACTGTTTTTT
TRBV2	NA	NA	TRBJ1-6	CASGKRTNNSPLHF	TGTGCCAGCGGGAAGAGGACGAATAATTCACCCCTCCACTTT